This T cell receptor (beta chain) was observed in a study of T cell responses to AZD1222 COVID-19 vaccine. Study-wide points: Baseline seropositives among AZD1222 recipients totaled only 5 or 6. Across spike, vaccine-associated CD4 TCRs were found, dominant at 160-218 and 743-854. With two AZD1222 doses given, Spike-specific TCR breadth and depth both rose.

The CDR3 is 11 residues long. V shed 4 bases and J 8 bases; nucleotides not matched to a gene: 0. Germline V gene lookup returns CDR1 MGHRA and CDR2 YSYEKL. Points on this clone: What it binds is not known.

Clones were read by immunoSEQ multiplex PCR, and TCRdb kept only the in-frame ones, dropping some. The sample shows about 160,000 clones, over 80% of them seen only once. This rearrangement joins TRBV4-1 to TRBJ1-1, with 8 bases lining up with TRBD1. The source was peripheral blood, collected 28 days after the second AZD1222 dose. The receptor comes from an adult who received the AZD1222 COVID-19 vaccine. Here the CDR3 reads CASSRDREAFF. The CDR3 DNA sequence: TGCGCCAGCAGCCGGGACAGGGAAGCTTTCTTT.